This is a list of T cell receptor beta chains from one sample in a study of blood T cell repertoires in COVID-19. Libraries were prepared by immunoSEQ multiplex PCR; TCRdb keeps only in-frame clonotypes and omits some of them. The sample has under 350,000 clones, approximately 85% seen once. The sample comprised peripheral blood. The receptors derive from a human donor in a cohort sampled during active COVID-19. Both conserved end residues are part of each CDR3. D genes are given only for firm matches. Some rows mark clone size as missing; the rest say once, few, many or name a class of expanded clone.

J gene: TRBJ1-4; clone size: NA; D gene: TRBD1; V gene: TRBV5-4; CDR3 protein: CASSLGSGTGGEKLFF; CDR3 DNA: TGTGCCAGCAGCTTGGGTTCCGGGACAGGGGGAGAAAAACTGTTTTTT
J gene: TRBJ1-1; clone size: NA; D gene: NA; V gene: TRBV19; CDR3 protein: CASSIQDGGQTFF; CDR3 DNA: TGTGCCAGTAGTATACAGGACGGAGGACAGACTTTCTTT
J gene: TRBJ1-1; clone size: NA; D gene: TRBD1; V gene: TRBV28; CDR3 protein: CASIIQGAVTEAFF; CDR3 DNA: TGTGCCAGTATAATACAGGGGGCGGTCACTGAAGCTTTCTTT
J gene: TRBJ2-7; clone size: few; D gene: NA; V gene: TRBV12-5; CDR3 protein: CASGLAVRTGSHEQYF; CDR3 DNA: TGTGCTAGTGGTTTGGCGGTGAGAACAGGGTCCCACGAGCAGTACTTC
J gene: TRBJ1-5; clone size: NA; D gene: TRBD1; V gene: TRBV5-4; CDR3 protein: CASSLTGGSGNQPQHF; CDR3 DNA: TGTGCCAGCAGCTTAACAGGGGGCTCGGGCAATCAGCCCCAGCATTTT
J gene: TRBJ2-6; clone size: NA; D gene: TRBD1; V gene: TRBV28; CDR3 protein: CASTTGVFTGANVLTF; CDR3 DNA: TGTGCCAGCACTACAGGGGTGTTTACTGGGGCCAACGTCCTGACTTTC
J gene: TRBJ1-2; clone size: NA; D gene: TRBD1; V gene: TRBV7-9; CDR3 protein: CASSLIGGEGYTF; CDR3 DNA: TGTGCCAGCAGCTTAATAGGGGGCGAGGGCTACACCTTC
J gene: TRBJ2-7; clone size: NA; D gene: TRBD1; V gene: TRBV6-1; CDR3 protein: CASSEAFGQGYEQYF; CDR3 DNA: TGTGCCAGCAGTGAAGCCTTCGGACAGGGCTACGAGCAGTACTTC
J gene: TRBJ1-5; clone size: NA; D gene: TRBD1; V gene: TRBV19; CDR3 protein: CASRTGTAVNQPQHF; CDR3 DNA: TGTGCCAGTAGAACCGGGACAGCAGTAAATCAGCCCCAGCATTTT
J gene: TRBJ1-1; clone size: NA; D gene: NA; V gene: TRBV7-8; CDR3 protein: CASSLAAGWGTFMNTEAFF; CDR3 DNA: TGTGCCAGCAGCTTAGCAGCAGGGTGGGGGACATTCATGAACACTGAAGCTTTCTTT
J gene: TRBJ1-5; clone size: NA; D gene: NA; V gene: TRBV19; CDR3 protein: CASSWQGGQPQHF; CDR3 DNA: TGTGCCAGTAGTTGGCAGGGAGGTCAGCCCCAGCATTTT
J gene: TRBJ1-5; clone size: NA; D gene: NA; V gene: TRBV6-2/TRBV6-3; CDR3 protein: CASSTRYRVGNQPQHF; CDR3 DNA: TGTGCCAGCAGTACACGTTACAGGGTCGGCAATCAGCCCCAGCATTTT
J gene: TRBJ2-2; clone size: NA; D gene: NA; V gene: TRBV29-1; CDR3 protein: CSVEPGVDGELFF; CDR3 DNA: TGCAGCGTTGAACCAGGGGTAGACGGGGAGCTGTTTTTT
J gene: TRBJ1-2; clone size: few; D gene: NA; V gene: TRBV12-5; CDR3 protein: CASGLYRTETNYGYTF; CDR3 DNA: TGTGCTAGTGGTTTGTACCGGACAGAGACTAACTATGGCTACACCTTC
J gene: TRBJ1-2; clone size: NA; D gene: NA; V gene: TRBV5-4; CDR3 protein: CASSTGTSYGYTF; CDR3 DNA: TGTGCCAGCAGCACCGGGACAAGCTATGGCTACACCTTC
J gene: TRBJ1-2; clone size: NA; D gene: NA; V gene: TRBV18; CDR3 protein: CASSPAGADYGYTF; CDR3 DNA: TGTGCCAGCTCCCCGGCGGGGGCGGACTATGGCTACACCTTC
J gene: TRBJ1-2; clone size: NA; D gene: NA; V gene: TRBV5-5; CDR3 protein: CASSLRQTIIGYTF; CDR3 DNA: TGTGCCAGCAGCTTGCGACAGACAATAATTGGCTACACCTTC
J gene: TRBJ2-7; clone size: NA; D gene: NA; V gene: TRBV5-1; CDR3 protein: CASSSTGEGYEQYF; CDR3 DNA: TGCGCCAGCAGCTCGACAGGGGAGGGCTACGAGCAGTACTTC
J gene: TRBJ1-4; clone size: NA; D gene: TRBD1; V gene: TRBV3-1/TRBV3-2; CDR3 protein: CASSPRTGANEKLFF; CDR3 DNA: TGTGCCAGCAGCCCCCGGACAGGGGCAAATGAAAAACTGTTTTTT
J gene: TRBJ2-7; clone size: NA; D gene: NA; V gene: TRBV24-1; CDR3 protein: CATSDPNFDEQYF; CDR3 DNA: TGTGCCACCAGTGATCCCAACTTCGACGAGCAGTACTTC
J gene: TRBJ1-2; clone size: NA; D gene: TRBD1; V gene: TRBV5-6; CDR3 protein: CASRVDRADYGYTF; CDR3 DNA: TGTGCCAGCAGAGTGGACAGGGCTGACTATGGCTACACCTTC
J gene: TRBJ1-2; clone size: NA; D gene: NA; V gene: TRBV6-4; CDR3 protein: CASSERQGYGYTF; CDR3 DNA: TGTGCCAGCAGTGAACGGCAGGGCTATGGCTACACCTTC
J gene: TRBJ2-1; clone size: once; D gene: NA; V gene: TRBV30; CDR3 protein: CAWAISTRGGNEQFF; CDR3 DNA: TGTGCCTGGGCTATATCGACTCGAGGAGGGAATGAGCAGTTCTTC
J gene: TRBJ2-3; clone size: NA; D gene: TRBD1; V gene: TRBV20-1; CDR3 protein: CSASNRDRGTDTQYF; CDR3 DNA: TGCAGTGCTAGTAACCGGGACAGGGGAACAGATACGCAGTATTTT
J gene: TRBJ2-7; clone size: NA; D gene: NA; V gene: TRBV7-2; CDR3 protein: CASSAGRGEQYF; CDR3 DNA: TGTGCCAGCAGCGCCGGAAGGGGCGAGCAGTACTTC
J gene: TRBJ1-2; clone size: NA; D gene: TRBD1; V gene: TRBV7-9; CDR3 protein: CASSPEGAINYGYTF; CDR3 DNA: TGTGCCAGCAGCCCCGAGGGGGCGATTAACTATGGCTACACCTTC
J gene: TRBJ2-1; clone size: NA; D gene: TRBD1; V gene: TRBV29-1; CDR3 protein: CSDRGPYNEQFF; CDR3 DNA: TGCAGCGACAGGGGGCCCTACAATGAGCAGTTCTTC
J gene: TRBJ2-7; clone size: NA; D gene: NA; V gene: TRBV27; CDR3 protein: CASSPQPGHLAHEQYF; CDR3 DNA: TGTGCCAGCAGTCCCCAACCGGGACACCTAGCCCACGAGCAGTACTTC
J gene: TRBJ1-3; clone size: NA; D gene: NA; V gene: TRBV24-1; CDR3 protein: CATSDPDRSGNTIYF; CDR3 DNA: TGTGCCACCAGTGACCCTGACAGGTCCGGAAACACCATATATTTT
J gene: TRBJ1-5; clone size: NA; D gene: NA; V gene: TRBV12-3/TRBV12-4; CDR3 protein: CASSPGDNQPQHF; CDR3 DNA: TGTGCCAGCAGCCCGGGAGATAATCAGCCCCAGCATTTT
J gene: TRBJ2-7; clone size: NA; D gene: NA; V gene: TRBV15; CDR3 protein: CATSSVGRSSYEQYF; CDR3 DNA: TGTGCCACCAGCAGTGTAGGGAGAAGCTCCTACGAGCAGTACTTC
J gene: TRBJ2-1; clone size: NA; D gene: TRBD2; V gene: TRBV5-3; CDR3 protein: CARSLASGGLHEQFF; CDR3 DNA: TGTGCCAGAAGCTTGGCCTCGGGGGGGCTCCATGAGCAGTTCTTC
J gene: TRBJ1-2; clone size: NA; D gene: NA; V gene: TRBV5-1; CDR3 protein: CASSLVGPHGVDGYTF; CDR3 DNA: TGCGCCAGCAGCTTGGTAGGACCGCACGGGGTGGATGGCTACACCTTC
J gene: TRBJ2-7; clone size: NA; D gene: NA; V gene: TRBV14; CDR3 protein: CASSQGRSGEQYF; CDR3 DNA: TGTGCCAGCAGCCAAGGACGTTCAGGGGAGCAGTACTTC
J gene: TRBJ2-3; clone size: NA; D gene: TRBD1; V gene: TRBV2; CDR3 protein: CATKKLRDRVSDTQYF; CDR3 DNA: TGTGCCACAAAAAAACTCCGGGACAGGGTGTCAGATACGCAGTATTTT
J gene: TRBJ1-5; clone size: NA; D gene: NA; V gene: TRBV6-5; CDR3 protein: CASSYSQGRDQPQHF; CDR3 DNA: TGTGCCAGCAGTTACTCGCAGGGTAGGGATCAGCCCCAGCATTTT
J gene: TRBJ1-2; clone size: NA; D gene: TRBD1; V gene: TRBV24-1; CDR3 protein: CATSDPRQGANYGYTF; CDR3 DNA: TGTGCCACCAGTGACCCACGACAGGGGGCTAACTATGGCTACACCTTC
J gene: TRBJ1-4; clone size: once; D gene: NA; V gene: TRBV5-1; CDR3 protein: CASRRTGLNEKLFF; CDR3 DNA: TGCGCCAGCCGAAGAACCGGACTAAATGAAAAACTGTTTTTT
J gene: TRBJ1-3; clone size: NA; D gene: TRBD1; V gene: TRBV18; CDR3 protein: CASSPDRASGNTIYF; CDR3 DNA: TGTGCCAGCTCCCCAGACAGGGCTTCTGGAAACACCATATATTTT
J gene: TRBJ2-2; clone size: once; D gene: NA; V gene: TRBV5-4; CDR3 protein: CASSLVSPSNTGELFF; CDR3 DNA: TGTGCCAGCAGCTTGGTCTCCCCCTCGAACACCGGGGAGCTGTTTTTT
J gene: TRBJ1-5; clone size: few; D gene: TRBD1; V gene: TRBV24-1; CDR3 protein: CATSPRDRGNNQPQHF; CDR3 DNA: TGTGCCACCAGCCCTCGGGACAGGGGAAACAATCAGCCCCAGCATTTT
J gene: TRBJ2-1; clone size: few; D gene: NA; V gene: TRBV29-1; CDR3 protein: CSVAITSSYNEQFF; CDR3 DNA: TGCAGCGTTGCCATAACTAGCTCCTACAATGAGCAGTTCTTC
J gene: TRBJ2-7; clone size: NA; D gene: TRBD2; V gene: TRBV11-2; CDR3 protein: CASSHLRDGGGRSYEQYF; CDR3 DNA: TGTGCCAGCAGCCACCTCCGAGACGGCGGGGGGCGCTCCTACGAGCAGTACTTC
J gene: TRBJ1-5; clone size: few; D gene: NA; V gene: TRBV3-1/TRBV3-2; CDR3 protein: CASSQKRNQPQHF; CDR3 DNA: TGTGCCAGCAGCCAAAAGAGGAATCAGCCCCAGCATTTT
J gene: TRBJ1-1; clone size: NA; D gene: TRBD1; V gene: TRBV30; CDR3 protein: CAWSVGRTGGTEAFF; CDR3 DNA: TGTGCCTGGAGTGTAGGTAGGACAGGGGGGACTGAAGCTTTCTTT
J gene: TRBJ1-2; clone size: NA; D gene: NA; V gene: TRBV28; CDR3 protein: CASSLNQNGYTF; CDR3 DNA: TGTGCCAGCAGTTTAAACCAGAACGGCTACACCTTC
J gene: TRBJ1-1; clone size: few; D gene: TRBD1; V gene: TRBV9; CDR3 protein: CASSPVTDRGRNTEAFF; CDR3 DNA: TGTGCCAGCAGCCCCGTTACCGACAGGGGGCGCAACACTGAAGCTTTCTTT
J gene: TRBJ2-7; clone size: NA; D gene: TRBD2; V gene: TRBV6-5; CDR3 protein: CASRTGLAGEQYF; CDR3 DNA: TGTGCCAGCAGAACTGGACTAGCAGGCGAGCAGTACTTC
J gene: TRBJ1-2; clone size: once; D gene: NA; V gene: TRBV4-1; CDR3 protein: CASSQTTGAPYGYTF; CDR3 DNA: TGCGCCAGCAGCCAAACCACCGGAGCCCCCTATGGCTACACCTTC